What follows is one T cell receptor beta chain and its context. Only in-frame clones appear in the TCRdb table, and some are missing; sequencing was by immunoSEQ multiplex PCR. The data show around 300,000 clones, around 85% seen once. This sample is part of a study of cytomegalovirus exposure and HLA in healthy donors. CDR3 size: 14 residues. J lost 10 bases, V lost 5 bases, and 10 bases had no gene match. From germline, CDR1 is SGHTA and CDR2 FQGTGA. The receptor's source is a woman aged 18 to 35 in good health and CMV-seronegative. The rearrangement links TRBV7-3 to TRBJ1-2; 10 bases fit TRBD1. Sample: PBMCs. CDR3 amino acids: CASSHTGTGDIYTF. Here the CDR3 DNA reads TGTGCCAGCAGCCATACCGGGACAGGGGATATCTACACCTTC.